The clone carrying this T cell receptor beta chain appeared a single time. Germline V gene data show CDR1 as SNHLY and CDR2 as FYNNEI. The CDR3 covers 14 residues. The V and J ends lost 7 bases and 3 bases, in that order; junction bases with no gene match: 2. The data were obtained in a study of long-term antiretroviral therapy in people with HIV. With survey level as its setting, the immunoSEQ assay was v3.0. Sequencing was performed with immunoSEQ multiplex PCR; in TCRdb, only in-frame clones are kept and a portion is missing. Of tens of thousands of clones listed, around 93% are singletons. The chain joins TRBV2 to TRBJ2-3; 12 bases are shared with TRBD2. The sequences come from unsorted PBMCs, collected 5.3 years after starting antiretroviral therapy. The sequence was collected from a middle-aged man with HIV. CDR3: CASKTSGSTDTQYF. CDR3 sequence (DNA): TGTGCCAGCAAGACTAGCGGGAGTACAGATACGCAGTATTTT.